This is a list of T cell receptor beta chains from one sample in a study of blood T cell repertoires in COVID-19. TCRdb's table, derived via immunoSEQ multiplex PCR, lists solely in-frame clones and lacks some. The sample consists of more than 200,000 clones, around 83% of them appearing once. Material: peripheral blood. These receptors originate from a woman in her 50s with acute or convalescent COVID-19. Each CDR3 is given with its conserved first and last residue. Fields, in order: CDR3 DNA, CDR3 protein, D gene, J gene, clone size, V gene. A D gene is named only where the DNA matches it firmly. The listing skips clone size in some rows; elsewhere it reads once, few, many or a size class.

DNA: TGCGCCAGCACCGATGGGGGACAGGGCAATCAGCCCCAGCATTTT
CDR3: CASTDGGQGNQPQHF
D: TRBD1
J: TRBJ1-5
size: few
V: TRBV10-2

DNA: TGTGCCAGCAGCCCTCTAGCGGGAGCCAGCGATGAGCAGTTCTTC
CDR3: CASSPLAGASDEQFF
D: TRBD2
J: TRBJ2-1
size: few
V: TRBV7-2

DNA: TGCAGTGTGGATGACAGTTCATTAGCGGGTAATGAAAAACTGTTTTTT
CDR3: CSVDDSSLAGNEKLFF
D: NA
J: TRBJ1-4
size: NA
V: TRBV29-1

DNA: TGTGCCAGCAGTGACCCCCCGGGACAGGACAATCAGCCCCAGCATTTT
CDR3: CASSDPPGQDNQPQHF
D: TRBD1
J: TRBJ1-5
size: NA
V: TRBV6-4

DNA: TGTGCCACCGCCTTAGGAGGGACTAATGAAAAACTGTTTTTT
CDR3: CATALGGTNEKLFF
D: NA
J: TRBJ1-4
size: once
V: TRBV14

DNA: TGTGCCAGCAGCTTAGCCCAGGGGGCGGGGGAGCTGTTTTTT
CDR3: CASSLAQGAGELFF
D: TRBD1
J: TRBJ2-2
size: NA
V: TRBV11-2

DNA: TGTGCCAGCTCACAGGACACATATGAAAAACTGTTTTTT
CDR3: CASSQDTYEKLFF
D: NA
J: TRBJ1-4
size: NA
V: TRBV18

DNA: TGTGCCAGCAGTGAGTCGAGGGGGCGTACCGGGGAGCTGTTTTTT
CDR3: CASSESRGRTGELFF
D: TRBD1
J: TRBJ2-2
size: NA
V: TRBV2

DNA: TGTGCCAGCAGCCAACTGGGACAGGGAGGATATGGCTACACCTTC
CDR3: CASSQLGQGGYGYTF
D: TRBD1
J: TRBJ1-2
size: NA
V: TRBV14

DNA: TGTGCCACCAGTGATACCACGGCGGGTAGTAACACCGGGGAGCTGTTTTTT
CDR3: CATSDTTAGSNTGELFF
D: NA
J: TRBJ2-2
size: NA
V: TRBV24-1

DNA: TGCAGTGCTAGTGGGCCCCTCCTCTACAATGAGCAGTTCTTC
CDR3: CSASGPLLYNEQFF
D: NA
J: TRBJ2-1
size: NA
V: TRBV20-1

DNA: TGTGCCAGCAGTGAATCCCCGACAGGCTTCTATGGCTACACCTTC
CDR3: CASSESPTGFYGYTF
D: NA
J: TRBJ1-2
size: NA
V: TRBV25-1

DNA: TGTGCCAGCAGCTTAAGCCCAGGAATTGGGAACACCATATATTTT
CDR3: CASSLSPGIGNTIYF
D: NA
J: TRBJ1-3
size: once
V: TRBV7-3

DNA: TGTGCCAGCAGTTTGAGGGACAAGGCCTACGAGCAGTACTTC
CDR3: CASSLRDKAYEQYF
D: NA
J: TRBJ2-7
size: NA
V: TRBV27

DNA: TGTGCCAGCACCGGGACAGGGCGCACCGGGGAGCTGTTTTTT
CDR3: CASTGTGRTGELFF
D: TRBD1
J: TRBJ2-2
size: NA
V: TRBV5-6

DNA: TGTGCCAGCAGTTCCCGGGACACCGGTTTCCTACGAGAGCAGTACTTC
CDR3: CASSSRDTGFLREQYF
D: NA
J: TRBJ2-7
size: NA
V: TRBV6-5

DNA: TGTGCCAGCAGCCAACCCCGGGACTCCAAGGAGACCCAGTACTTC
CDR3: CASSQPRDSKETQYF
D: NA
J: TRBJ2-5
size: NA
V: TRBV4-2

DNA: TGTGCCAGTAGCCAGACTAGCGGGAGGACCTACGAGCAGTACTTC
CDR3: CASSQTSGRTYEQYF
D: TRBD2
J: TRBJ2-7
size: NA
V: TRBV4-2

DNA: TGTGCCAGCAGTGAAGCGCGAGGGGACAGGAATTACAATGAGCAGTTCTTC
CDR3: CASSEARGDRNYNEQFF
D: TRBD1
J: TRBJ2-1
size: NA
V: TRBV2

DNA: TGTGCCAGCAATACTAGAGGCGAGCAGTACTTC
CDR3: CASNTRGEQYF
D: NA
J: TRBJ2-7
size: NA
V: TRBV21-1

DNA: TGTGCCAGTAGTATTGCGGGACAGGGGGGAACGTTGGGCAATCAGCCCCAGCATTTT
CDR3: CASSIAGQGGTLGNQPQHF
D: TRBD1
J: TRBJ1-5
size: once
V: TRBV19

DNA: TGTGCCAGTATGGACAATACGAACACTGAAGCTTTCTTT
CDR3: CASMDNTNTEAFF
D: NA
J: TRBJ1-1
size: NA
V: TRBV19

DNA: TGTGCCAGCAGTTTAGAACCGGGCGGGAATGAAAAACTGTTTTTT
CDR3: CASSLEPGGNEKLFF
D: NA
J: TRBJ1-4
size: NA
V: TRBV9

DNA: TGCAGCGTTGTAGACGGGATCAGACCGGAGCAGTACTTC
CDR3: CSVVDGIRPEQYF
D: NA
J: TRBJ2-7
size: NA
V: TRBV29-1

DNA: TGCGCCAGCAGCTTGGTGCCAGATCGGAGCTATGGCTACACCTTC
CDR3: CASSLVPDRSYGYTF
D: NA
J: TRBJ1-2
size: NA
V: TRBV5-1

DNA: TGCGCCAGCAGCTTGATAGGAGATAATTCACCCCTCCACTTT
CDR3: CASSLIGDNSPLHF
D: NA
J: TRBJ1-6
size: NA
V: TRBV5-1

DNA: TGCGCCAGCAGCTTATCTAGCGGGAGTAGGGCCTCCTACAATGAGCAGTTCTTC
CDR3: CASSLSSGSRASYNEQFF
D: TRBD2
J: TRBJ2-1
size: NA
V: TRBV5-1

DNA: TGCAGTGCTAGTAGGGGGCCGGGAAGTAGATACACAGATACGCAGTATTTT
CDR3: CSASRGPGSRYTDTQYF
D: TRBD1
J: TRBJ2-3
size: NA
V: TRBV20-1

DNA: TGTGCCAGCAGCCAATCCCGGGACAGCGACCCCCTGACGACTGAAGCTTTCTTT
CDR3: CASSQSRDSDPLTTEAFF
D: TRBD1
J: TRBJ1-1
size: NA
V: TRBV4-2

DNA: TGTGCCAGCAGTGATCTGGACAGTAATTCACCCCTCCACTTT
CDR3: CASSDLDSNSPLHF
D: NA
J: TRBJ1-6
size: NA
V: TRBV6-4

DNA: TGTGCCAGCAGCCACACAAGAAATGAGCAGTTCTTC
CDR3: CASSHTRNEQFF
D: NA
J: TRBJ2-1
size: few
V: TRBV3-1/TRBV3-2

DNA: TGCGCCAGCAGACGTCGGACAGGGATCGATATCAGGTATGAGCAGTTCTTC
CDR3: CASRRRTGIDIRYEQFF
D: TRBD1
J: TRBJ2-1
size: once
V: TRBV5-1

DNA: TGCGCCAGCAGCCAAGATGGGGCAGCCCTGGTGACCCAGTACTTC
CDR3: CASSQDGAALVTQYF
D: NA
J: TRBJ2-5
size: NA
V: TRBV4-1

DNA: TGTGCCAGCAGACCCGGACAGGGAATGGGCTATGGCTACACCTTC
CDR3: CASRPGQGMGYGYTF
D: TRBD1
J: TRBJ1-2
size: NA
V: TRBV6-4

DNA: TGTGCCAGTAGTTCGGGCGGGGAGCAGTTCTTC
CDR3: CASSSGGEQFF
D: NA
J: TRBJ2-1
size: NA
V: TRBV19

DNA: TGTGCCAGCAGTGCCGGCACAGGGGGCGCGAACACCGGGGAGCTGTTTTTT
CDR3: CASSAGTGGANTGELFF
D: TRBD1
J: TRBJ2-2
size: NA
V: TRBV6-4

DNA: TGTGCCAGCAGTGAAGTTTTGACGGGACAAGAGACCCAGTACTTC
CDR3: CASSEVLTGQETQYF
D: NA
J: TRBJ2-5
size: NA
V: TRBV6-1

DNA: TGCAGTGCTAGTAAGGGGCAGACTGAAGCTTTCTTT
CDR3: CSASKGQTEAFF
D: NA
J: TRBJ1-1
size: few
V: TRBV20-1

DNA: TGTGCCAGCAGCTCCTCGGACAGAAATAAAGCTTTCTTT
CDR3: CASSSSDRNKAFF
D: NA
J: TRBJ1-1
size: NA
V: TRBV7-2

DNA: TGTGCTAGCAGCTTTACTAGCGGGGAAGAGACCCAGTACTTC
CDR3: CASSFTSGEETQYF
D: TRBD2
J: TRBJ2-5
size: once
V: TRBV7-7

DNA: TGCAGCGTAGACCTGGACAGGGAAGGTGGCTACACCTTC
CDR3: CSVDLDREGGYTF
D: TRBD1
J: TRBJ1-2
size: NA
V: TRBV29-1

DNA: TGTGCCAGCAGCCAAGTGGGTCAGGGGAATCATGAAAAACTGTTTTTT
CDR3: CASSQVGQGNHEKLFF
D: NA
J: TRBJ1-4
size: NA
V: TRBV4-2

DNA: TGCGCCAGCAAGGGGGAGTCGGTAGGGAATACGCAGTATTTT
CDR3: CASKGESVGNTQYF
D: NA
J: TRBJ2-3
size: NA
V: TRBV5-1

DNA: TGTGCCAGCAGTGAAACGAGCGGGAGGAGCCCCGAGCAGTACTTC
CDR3: CASSETSGRSPEQYF
D: TRBD2
J: TRBJ2-7
size: many
V: TRBV6-1

DNA: TGTGCCAGCAGCGCCCTCGGGACTAGCGGAGATACGCAGTATTTT
CDR3: CASSALGTSGDTQYF
D: TRBD2
J: TRBJ2-3
size: NA
V: TRBV9

DNA: TGTGCCAGTAGCGCCCCTTGGGCGGAGGGGAACCACTACGAGCAGTACTTC
CDR3: CASSAPWAEGNHYEQYF
D: NA
J: TRBJ2-7
size: NA
V: TRBV19

DNA: TGTGCCAGTAGTATAGATCCCGGAACTAGCAATGAGCAGTTCTTC
CDR3: CASSIDPGTSNEQFF
D: NA
J: TRBJ2-1
size: once
V: TRBV19

DNA: TGTGCCAGTATGGGGGCTAGCGGACCCCACCCGGCGTTGAAGGCGCAGTTCTTC
CDR3: CASMGASGPHPALKAQFF
D: NA
J: TRBJ2-1
size: NA
V: TRBV19

DNA: TGTGCCAGCAGCCAAGAATTCCGACTAGAGGTTCCACCAGATACGCAGTATTTT
CDR3: CASSQEFRLEVPPDTQYF
D: NA
J: TRBJ2-3
size: NA
V: TRBV3-1/TRBV3-2

DNA: TGTGCCAGCACTCCGAAAAGGGAGTCAGATACGCAGTATTTT
CDR3: CASTPKRESDTQYF
D: NA
J: TRBJ2-3
size: NA
V: TRBV6-5

DNA: TGTGCCAGCAGCTTAGAACCAGGGGGCAATGAGCAGTTCTTC
CDR3: CASSLEPGGNEQFF
D: TRBD1
J: TRBJ2-1
size: NA
V: TRBV7-8

DNA: TGCGCCAGCAGCTTGGAGGGAGGGACTAGCGGAGGATACGAGCAGTACTTC
CDR3: CASSLEGGTSGGYEQYF
D: TRBD2
J: TRBJ2-7
size: NA
V: TRBV5-1

DNA: TGTGCCAGCACGAACCGGGGGACAGAGGGTAATGAGCAGTTCTTC
CDR3: CASTNRGTEGNEQFF
D: NA
J: TRBJ2-1
size: few
V: TRBV2

DNA: TGTGCCAGCACCTCGGGACTAGCGGCTTACAATGAGCAGTTCTTC
CDR3: CASTSGLAAYNEQFF
D: TRBD2
J: TRBJ2-1
size: NA
V: TRBV6-5